Following are 7 T cell receptor beta chains from one sample sequenced in a study of blood T cell repertoires in COVID-19 (dated by TCRdb to about 2020). The library was produced with the immunoSEQ multiplex PCR assay. TCRdb took this table from immuneACCESS and kept in-frame rearrangements with V and J called. Such tables lack part of the clones; where checked against another copy, unresolved V genes explain under half of the gap, and the rest is unexplained. In this sample the table shows roughly 250,000 clones, about nine tenths of which occur a single time. 0.95% to 1.5% of the sample is taken by the ten largest. Sample: PBMCs or T cells enriched from blood (not recorded which). The receptors were sampled from a woman between 35 and 50 years old with acute COVID-19.

The rearrangement links TRBV2 to TRBJ1-3; D is unclear. CDR1 and CDR2 (germline): SNHLY, FYNNEI. CDR3 length: 15 residues. V gave up 7 bases and J gave up 4 bases, with 17 bases separating them. CDR3 in DNA: TGTGCCAGCACCCGGAGGACGGGAGGAGGAAACACCATATATTTT. Translating it yields CASTRRTGGGNTIYF.

This clone was counted once. The genes are TRBV9 and TRBJ2-2; 7 bases are shared with TRBD1. This CDR3 has 14 amino acids. Trimming at V came to 6 bases and at J to 4 bases, leaving 6 bases not matched to a gene. CDR1 and CDR2 from the germline V gene are SGDLS and YYNGEE. DNA of the CDR3: TGTGCCAGCACTGACAGGGCCGCCACCGGGGAGCTGTTTTTT. Translation gives CASTDRAATGELFF.

This chain links TRBV5-1 with TRBJ1-2; 12 bases line up with TRBD1. CDR1 SGHRS and CDR2 YFSETQ come from the germline V gene. The CDR3 loop spans 16 amino acids. J lost 4 bases, V lost 4 bases, and 8 bases had no gene match. The CDR3 loop is CASSPGTGGDAYGYTF. CDR3 sequence (DNA): TGCGCCAGCAGCCCTGGGACAGGGGGCGATGCCTATGGCTACACCTTC.

This clone appeared a single time. CDR3 protein: CASSPGTGGGSPLHF. The CDR3 nucleotides are TGTGCCAGCTCACCGGGGACAGGGGGAGGATCACCCCTCCACTTT. The chain has TRBV18 and TRBJ1-6, with 11 bases matching TRBD1. CDR1 KGHSH and CDR2 LQKENI come from the germline V gene. V dropped 3 bases and J dropped 10; count of bases not matched to a gene: 5. The CDR3 is 15 amino acids.

Comments on this clone: Other DNA variants within this sample encode the same CDR3. In DNA, the CDR3 is TGCGCCAGCAGCTCAGGGGGCGGCAATCAGCCCCAGCATTTT. Its translation: CASSSGGGNQPQHF. The chain employs TRBV5-1 and TRBJ1-5; 8 bases line up with TRBD1. The CDR3 is made up of 14 amino acids. V shed 3 bases and J 2 bases; nucleotides not matched to a gene: 1. In germline, CDR1 is SGHRS, CDR2 YFSETQ.

This chain joins TRBV11-3 and TRBJ2-1; 10 bases are a match to TRBD1. Per germline, CDR1 SGHNT and CDR2 YENEEA. This CDR3 has 17 amino acids. V was pared by 5 bases and J by 2 bases, with 9 bases of the junction left unmatched. For the CDR3, the DNA is TGTGCCAGCAGCCTCCGGGACAGGGGATACACCTACAATGAGCAGTTCTTC. The encoded protein is CASSLRDRGYTYNEQFF.

There are a few counts of this clone. The chain has TRBV4-3 and TRBJ2-3, with 8 bases matching TRBD2. The trim removed 2 bases at V and 5 bases at J, leaving 9 bases unmatched. This CDR3 spans 16 amino acids. Germline lookup yields CDR1 LGHNA and CDR2 YSLEER. The CDR3 sequence is CASSQTPAGEVDTQYF. The CDR3 nucleotides are TGCGCCAGCAGCCAAACTCCAGCGGGAGAAGTAGATACGCAGTATTTT.